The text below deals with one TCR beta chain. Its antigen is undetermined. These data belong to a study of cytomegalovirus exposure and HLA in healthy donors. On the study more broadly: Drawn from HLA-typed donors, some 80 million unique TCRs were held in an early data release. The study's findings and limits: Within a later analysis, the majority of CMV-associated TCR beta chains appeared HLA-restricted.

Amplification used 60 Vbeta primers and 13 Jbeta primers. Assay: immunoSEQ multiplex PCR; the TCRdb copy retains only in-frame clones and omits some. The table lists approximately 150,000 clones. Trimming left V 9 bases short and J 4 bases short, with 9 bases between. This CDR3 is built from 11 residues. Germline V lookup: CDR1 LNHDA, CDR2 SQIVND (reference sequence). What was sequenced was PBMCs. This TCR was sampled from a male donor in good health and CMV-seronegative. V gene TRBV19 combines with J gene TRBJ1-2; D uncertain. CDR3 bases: TGTGCCAGCCAGGTAGGCTATGGCTACACCTTC. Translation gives CASQVGYGYTF. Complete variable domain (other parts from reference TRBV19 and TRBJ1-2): DGGITQSPKYLFRKEGQNVTLSCEQNLNHDAMYWYRQDPGQGLRLIYYSQIVNDFQKGDIAEGYSVSREKKESFPLTVTSAQKNPTAFYLCASQVGYGYTFGSGTRLTVV.